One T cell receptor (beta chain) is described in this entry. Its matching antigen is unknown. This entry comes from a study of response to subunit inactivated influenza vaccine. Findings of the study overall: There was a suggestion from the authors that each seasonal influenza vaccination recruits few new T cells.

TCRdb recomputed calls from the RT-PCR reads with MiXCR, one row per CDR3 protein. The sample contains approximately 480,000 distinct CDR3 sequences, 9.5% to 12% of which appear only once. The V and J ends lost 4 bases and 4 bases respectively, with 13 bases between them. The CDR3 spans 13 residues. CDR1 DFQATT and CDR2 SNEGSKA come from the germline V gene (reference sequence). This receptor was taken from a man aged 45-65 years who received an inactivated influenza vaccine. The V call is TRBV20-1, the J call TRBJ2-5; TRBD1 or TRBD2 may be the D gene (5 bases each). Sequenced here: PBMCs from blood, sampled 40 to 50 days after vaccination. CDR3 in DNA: TGCAGTGCTATCTCGGGGCCTAGAGAGACCCAGTACTTC. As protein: CSAISGPRETQYF.